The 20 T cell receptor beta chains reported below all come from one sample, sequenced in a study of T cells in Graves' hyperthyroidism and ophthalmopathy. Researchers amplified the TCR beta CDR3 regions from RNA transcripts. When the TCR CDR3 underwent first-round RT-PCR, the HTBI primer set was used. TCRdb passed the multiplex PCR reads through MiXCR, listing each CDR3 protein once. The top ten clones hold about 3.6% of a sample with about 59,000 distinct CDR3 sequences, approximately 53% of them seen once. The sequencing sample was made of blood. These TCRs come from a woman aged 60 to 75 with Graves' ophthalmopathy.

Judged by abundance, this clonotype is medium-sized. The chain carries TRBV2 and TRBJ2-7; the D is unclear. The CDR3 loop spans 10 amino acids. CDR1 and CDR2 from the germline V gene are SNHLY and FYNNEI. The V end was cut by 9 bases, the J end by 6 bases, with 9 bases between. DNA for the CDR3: TGTGCCAGTGGGTCGCCCGAGCAGTACTTC. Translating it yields CASGSPEQYF.

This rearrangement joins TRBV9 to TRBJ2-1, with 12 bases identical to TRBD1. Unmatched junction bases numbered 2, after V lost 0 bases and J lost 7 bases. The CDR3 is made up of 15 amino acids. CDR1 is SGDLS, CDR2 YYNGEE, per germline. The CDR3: CASSVEGQGANEQFF. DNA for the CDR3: TGTGCCAGCAGCGTAGAGGGACAGGGGGCGAATGAGCAGTTCTTC.

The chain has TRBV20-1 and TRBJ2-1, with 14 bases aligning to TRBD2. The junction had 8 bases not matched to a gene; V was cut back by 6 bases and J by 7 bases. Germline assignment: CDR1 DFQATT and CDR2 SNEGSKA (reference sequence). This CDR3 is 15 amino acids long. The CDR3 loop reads CSAGTSGRMLNEQFF. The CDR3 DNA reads TGCAGTGCCGGGACTAGCGGGAGAATGTTAAATGAGCAGTTCTTC.

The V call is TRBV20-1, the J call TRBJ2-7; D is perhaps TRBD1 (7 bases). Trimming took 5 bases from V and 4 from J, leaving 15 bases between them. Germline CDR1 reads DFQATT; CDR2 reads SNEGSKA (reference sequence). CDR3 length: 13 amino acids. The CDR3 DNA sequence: TGCAGTGCTGACAGGGCGGGGCAATACGAGCAGTACTTC. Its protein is CSADRAGQYEQYF.

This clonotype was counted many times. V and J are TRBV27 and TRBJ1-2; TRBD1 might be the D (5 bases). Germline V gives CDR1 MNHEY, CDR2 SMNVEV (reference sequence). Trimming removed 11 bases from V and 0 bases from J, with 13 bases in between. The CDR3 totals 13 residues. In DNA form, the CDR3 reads TGTGCCGCTGGGAGGGGCGCTAACTATGGCTACACCTTC. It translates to CAAGRGANYGYTF.

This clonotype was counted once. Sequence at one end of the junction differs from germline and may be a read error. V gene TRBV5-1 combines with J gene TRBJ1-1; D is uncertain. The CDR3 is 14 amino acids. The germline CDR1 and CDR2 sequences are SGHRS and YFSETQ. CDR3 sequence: CASSLGQVYTEVSF. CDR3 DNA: TGCGCCAGCAGCTTGGGACAAGTCTACACTGAAGTTTCCTTT. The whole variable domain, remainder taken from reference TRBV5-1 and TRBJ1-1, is KAGVTQTPRYLIKTRGQQVTLSCSPISGHRSVSWYQQTPGQGLQFLFEYFSETQRNKGNFPGRFSGRQFSNSRSEMNVSTLELGDSALYLCASSLGQVYTEVSFGQGTRLTVV.

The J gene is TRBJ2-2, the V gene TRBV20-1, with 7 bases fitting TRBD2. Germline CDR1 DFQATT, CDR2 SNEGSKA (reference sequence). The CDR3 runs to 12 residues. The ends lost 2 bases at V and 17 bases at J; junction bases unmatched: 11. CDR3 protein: CSARLETGGLFF. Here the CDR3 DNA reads TGCAGTGCTAGATTGGAGACGGGGGGTCTATTTTTT.

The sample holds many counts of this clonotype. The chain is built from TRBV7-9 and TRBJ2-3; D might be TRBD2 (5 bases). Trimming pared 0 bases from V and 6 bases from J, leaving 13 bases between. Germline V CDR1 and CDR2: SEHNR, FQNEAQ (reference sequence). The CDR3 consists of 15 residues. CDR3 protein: CASSLAPPRGDTQYF. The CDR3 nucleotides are TGTGCCAGCAGCTTAGCGCCCCCACGAGGGGATACGCAGTATTTT.

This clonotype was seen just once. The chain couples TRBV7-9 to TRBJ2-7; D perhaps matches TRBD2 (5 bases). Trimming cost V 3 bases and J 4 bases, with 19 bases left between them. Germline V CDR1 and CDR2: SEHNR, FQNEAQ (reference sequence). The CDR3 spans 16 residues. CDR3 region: CASSLMESGDDYEQYF. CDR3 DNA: TGTGCCAGCAGCTTGATGGAGAGCGGAGATGATTACGAGCAGTACTTC.

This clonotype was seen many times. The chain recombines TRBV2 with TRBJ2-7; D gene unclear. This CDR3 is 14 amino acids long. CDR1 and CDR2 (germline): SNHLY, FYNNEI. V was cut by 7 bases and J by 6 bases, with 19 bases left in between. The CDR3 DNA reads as TGTGCCAGCATGACCCCACAGATTGGCTCCGAGCAGTACTTC. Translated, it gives CASMTPQIGSEQYF. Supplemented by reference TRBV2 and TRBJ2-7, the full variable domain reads EPEVTQTPSHQVTQMGQEVILRCVPISNHLYFYWYRQILGQKVEFLVSFYNNEISEKSEIFDDQFSVERPDGSNFTLKIRSTKLEDSAMYFCASMTPQIGSEQYFGPGTRLTVT.

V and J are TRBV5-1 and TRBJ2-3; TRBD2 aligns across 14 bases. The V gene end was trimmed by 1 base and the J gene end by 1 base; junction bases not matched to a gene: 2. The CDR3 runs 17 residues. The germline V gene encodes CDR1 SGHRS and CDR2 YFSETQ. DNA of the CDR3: TGCGCCAGCAGCTTGATGGGACTAGCGGGGGGCACAGATACGCAGTATTTT. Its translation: CASSLMGLAGGTDTQYF.

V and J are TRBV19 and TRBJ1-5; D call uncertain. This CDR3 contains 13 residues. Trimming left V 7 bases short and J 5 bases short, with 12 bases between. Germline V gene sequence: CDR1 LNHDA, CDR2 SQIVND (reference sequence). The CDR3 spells CASTWSLDQPQHF. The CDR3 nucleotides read TGTGCCAGTACGTGGAGCCTGGATCAGCCCCAGCATTTT.

CDR3 DNA sequence: TGTGCCAGTAGTACGCCCGGCGGGAATCAGCCCCAGCATTTT. This gives the protein CASSTPGGNQPQHF. The chain joins TRBV19 to TRBJ1-5; D remains ambiguous. The CDR3 has 14 residues. V lost 4 bases and J 4 bases, leaving 11 bases between the germline ends. Germline values: CDR1 LNHDA, CDR2 SQIVND (reference sequence).

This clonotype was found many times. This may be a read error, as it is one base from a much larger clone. CDR3 in amino acids: CASSVDSAYEQYF. CDR3 bases: TGTGCCAGCAGTGTAGACAGCGCCTACGAGCAGTACTTC. The rearrangement uses TRBV6-1 and TRBJ2-7; a weak D match, TRBD1 (5 bases). Looked up from germline, CDR1 is MNHNS and CDR2 is SASEGT. This CDR3 region has 13 residues. Trimming left V 4 bases short and J 2 bases short, with 9 bases between.

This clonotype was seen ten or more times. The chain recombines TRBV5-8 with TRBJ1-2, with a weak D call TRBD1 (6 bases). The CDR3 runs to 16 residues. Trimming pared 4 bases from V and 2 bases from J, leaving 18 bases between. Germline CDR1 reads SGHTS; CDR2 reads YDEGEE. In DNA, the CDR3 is TGTGCCAGCAGCCCTACCCCAGGGGCGACAAACTATGGCTACACCTTC. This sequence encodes CASSPTPGATNYGYTF.

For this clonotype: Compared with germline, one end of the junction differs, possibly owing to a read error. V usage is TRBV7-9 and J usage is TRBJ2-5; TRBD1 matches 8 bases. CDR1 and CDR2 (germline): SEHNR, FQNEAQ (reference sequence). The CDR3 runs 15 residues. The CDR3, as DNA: TGTGCCATCAGCCAACGGACAGGGTGGAAAGAGACCCAGTACTTC. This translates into CAISQRTGWKETQYF.

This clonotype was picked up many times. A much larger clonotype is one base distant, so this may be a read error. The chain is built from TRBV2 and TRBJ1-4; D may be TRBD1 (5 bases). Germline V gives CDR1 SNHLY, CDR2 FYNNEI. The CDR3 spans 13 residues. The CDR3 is CASRRDGNERLFF. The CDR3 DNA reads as TGTGCCAGCAGGCGGGACGGTAATGAAAGACTGTTTTTT.

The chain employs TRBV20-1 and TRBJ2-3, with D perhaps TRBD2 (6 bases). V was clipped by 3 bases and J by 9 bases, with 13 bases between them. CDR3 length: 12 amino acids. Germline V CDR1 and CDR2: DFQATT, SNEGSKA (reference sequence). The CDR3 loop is CSARGDLGTQYF. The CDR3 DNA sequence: TGCAGTGCTAGGGGGGACTTGGGAACGCAGTATTTT.

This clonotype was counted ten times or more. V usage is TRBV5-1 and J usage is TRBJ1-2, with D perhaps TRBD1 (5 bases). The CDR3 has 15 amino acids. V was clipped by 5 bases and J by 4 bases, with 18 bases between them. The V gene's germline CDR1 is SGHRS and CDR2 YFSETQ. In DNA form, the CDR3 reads TGCGCCAGCAGTCCCGCCGCGGCACAGGCCTATGGCTACACCTTC. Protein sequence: CASSPAAAQAYGYTF.

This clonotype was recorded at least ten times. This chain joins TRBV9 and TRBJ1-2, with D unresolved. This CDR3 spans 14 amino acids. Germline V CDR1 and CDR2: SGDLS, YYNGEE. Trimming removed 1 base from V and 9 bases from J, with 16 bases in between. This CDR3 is CASSVSSQRTSYTF. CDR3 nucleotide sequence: TGTGCCAGCAGCGTATCCTCACAGAGGACTAGCTACACCTTC.